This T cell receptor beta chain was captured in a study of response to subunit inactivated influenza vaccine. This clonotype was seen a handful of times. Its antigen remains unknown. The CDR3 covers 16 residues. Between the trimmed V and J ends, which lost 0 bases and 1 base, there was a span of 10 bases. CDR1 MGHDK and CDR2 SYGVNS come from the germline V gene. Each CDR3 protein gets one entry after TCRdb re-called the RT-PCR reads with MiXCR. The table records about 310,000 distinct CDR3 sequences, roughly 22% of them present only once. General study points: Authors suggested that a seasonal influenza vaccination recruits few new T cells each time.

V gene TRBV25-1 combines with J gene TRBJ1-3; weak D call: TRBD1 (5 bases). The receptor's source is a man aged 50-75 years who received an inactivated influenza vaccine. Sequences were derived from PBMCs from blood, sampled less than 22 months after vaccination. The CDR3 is CASSEYSGGSGNTIYF. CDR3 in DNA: TGTGCCAGCAGTGAATACTCCGGGGGATCTGGAAACACCATATATTTT.